This T cell receptor beta chain was retrieved from a study of beta chain bispecific antibodies for T cell cancers. Study context: Jurkat cells expressed TRBV12-3; HPB-ALL cells expressed TRBV5-5. Study outcomes and limitations: Most targeted TRBV signal came from the leukemia cell line cells, not normal T cells. An anti-TRBV5-5 antibody cross-reacts with the highly similar TRBV5-6.

Unique molecular identifier barcodes measured each clonotype's abundance. TCRdb itself ran the 5' RACE reads through MiXCR, one entry per CDR3 protein. The repertoire holds some 17,000 distinct CDR3 sequences, with about 1.9% as singletons. CDR1 and CDR2 from the germline V gene are SGHRS and YFSETQ. V dropped 3 bases and J dropped 1 base, with 10 bases sitting between them. The length of the CDR3 is 14 residues. This clonotype was picked up many times. Its antigen is not identified. Either OKT3 anti-CD3 antibody or CD3/CD28 beads expanded T cells from blood mononuclear cells over roughly 3 days. Each coculture: 5 x 10^4 or so target cells, 5 x 10^4 or so normal T cells, bispecific antibody.

Sequenced input: healthy donor T cells cultured with leukemia cells. The chain employs TRBV5-1 and TRBJ1-1; D possibly corresponds to TRBD1 (5 bases). The TCR comes from a human donor in good health. Some clones in this sample may be carry-over from other donors' samples. In DNA form, the CDR3 reads TGCGCCAGCAGCTGGACGGGGACGAACACTGAAGCTTTCTTT. It encodes CASSWTGTNTEAFF.